This T cell receptor (beta chain) was sequenced for a study of shared clonotypes between healthy human individuals. Study-level findings and limits: Naive CD4 clonotypes overlapped across a handful of donors at around 4.7%.

Deletions cut 2 bases from V and 5 bases from J, with 13 bases between. This CDR3 contains 14 residues. The germline CDR1 and CDR2 sequences are SGHDN and FVKESK. A word on this clone: Its antigen is not known.

How the authors handled the data: In the immunoSEQ data, sequences were junction-only and lacked quality scores, so filtering differed. TCRdb's copy holds only in-frame clones and misses some; the assay was immunoSEQ multiplex PCR. V, J and clone size derive from that table, while D and trimming were established from the DNA sequence. The sample holds fewer than 3 million clones; around 90% are singletons and the top ten take 0.37%. The origin of this receptor is a man aged 18 to 29 in good health. Some clones in this sample may be carry-over from other donors' samples. Sequenced input: naive CD4+ T cells from PBMCs. Regarding subset: CD45RA+ positively selected. This chain uses TRBV14 with TRBJ2-7; D may be TRBD1 (5 bases). CDR3 region: CASSQTRGKNEQYF. DNA for the CDR3: TGTGCCAGCAGCCAAACAAGGGGAAAGAACGAGCAGTACTTC.